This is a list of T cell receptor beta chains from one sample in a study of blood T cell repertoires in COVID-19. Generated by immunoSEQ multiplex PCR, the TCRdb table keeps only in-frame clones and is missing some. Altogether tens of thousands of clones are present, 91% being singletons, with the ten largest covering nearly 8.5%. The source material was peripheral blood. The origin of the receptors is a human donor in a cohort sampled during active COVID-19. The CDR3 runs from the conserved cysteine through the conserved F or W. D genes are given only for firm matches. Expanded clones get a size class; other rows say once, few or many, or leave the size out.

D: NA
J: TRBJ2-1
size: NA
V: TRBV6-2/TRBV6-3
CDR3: CASSPTETNEQFF
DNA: TGTGCCAGCAGCCCGACAGAAACCAATGAGCAGTTCTTC

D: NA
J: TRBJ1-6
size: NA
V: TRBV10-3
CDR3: CAIRDSANSPLHF
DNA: TGTGCCATCAGGGACAGTGCTAATTCACCCCTCCACTTT

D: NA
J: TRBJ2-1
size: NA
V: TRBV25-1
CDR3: CASSVGAYNEQFF
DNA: TGTGCCAGCAGTGTGGGGGCTTACAATGAGCAGTTCTTC

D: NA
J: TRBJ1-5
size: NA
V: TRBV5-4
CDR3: CASSLVSGVPYSNQPQHF
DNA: TGTGCCAGCAGCTTGGTCTCAGGGGTCCCATATAGCAATCAGCCCCAGCATTTT

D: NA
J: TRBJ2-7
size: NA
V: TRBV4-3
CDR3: CASSQGTSSLSYEQYF
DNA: TGCGCCAGCAGCCAAGGAACTAGCTCCCTCTCCTACGAGCAGTACTTC

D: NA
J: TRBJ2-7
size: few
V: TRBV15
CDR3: CATSRGSRLEGNEQYF
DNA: TGTGCCACCAGCAGAGGTAGCAGACTTGAAGGCAACGAGCAGTACTTC

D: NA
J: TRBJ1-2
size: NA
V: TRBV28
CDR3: CASRSRVRGSNYGYTF
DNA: TGTGCCAGCCGCAGTCGGGTTAGGGGCTCTAACTATGGCTACACCTTC

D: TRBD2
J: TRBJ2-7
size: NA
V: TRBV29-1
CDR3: CSVESDVGTSGDSSYEQYF
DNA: TGCAGCGTTGAAAGTGATGTCGGGACTAGCGGGGACTCCTCCTACGAGCAGTACTTC

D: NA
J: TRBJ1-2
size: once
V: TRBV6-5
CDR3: CASSTLSGIYGYTF
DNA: TGTGCCAGCAGTACCCTTTCAGGGATCTATGGCTACACCTTC

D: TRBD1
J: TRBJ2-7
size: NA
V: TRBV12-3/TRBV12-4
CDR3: CASGTGHHEQYF
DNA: TGTGCCAGTGGGACAGGGCACCACGAGCAGTACTTC

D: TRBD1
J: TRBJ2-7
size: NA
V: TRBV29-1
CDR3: CSVKGQGNYKQYF
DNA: TGCAGCGTTAAGGGACAGGGGAACTACAAGCAGTACTTC

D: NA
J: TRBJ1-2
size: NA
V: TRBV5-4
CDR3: CASSRGNLGGSSNYGYTF
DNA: TGTGCCAGCAGCCGAGGTAACCTCGGGGGTTCTTCTAACTATGGCTACACCTTC

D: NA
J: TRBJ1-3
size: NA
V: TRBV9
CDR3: CASSVAPPGAGNTIYF
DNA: TGTGCCAGCAGCGTAGCCCCACCCGGTGCCGGAAACACCATATATTTT

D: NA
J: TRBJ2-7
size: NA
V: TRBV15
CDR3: CATSRDASSYEQYF
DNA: TGTGCCACCAGCAGAGACGCTAGCTCCTACGAGCAGTACTTC

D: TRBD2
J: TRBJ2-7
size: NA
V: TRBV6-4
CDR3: CASRSAVWRGIYEQYF
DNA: TGTGCCAGCAGATCAGCCGTATGGCGGGGGATATACGAGCAGTACTTC

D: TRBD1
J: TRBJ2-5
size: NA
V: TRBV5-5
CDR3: CASSFTGGLLRGTQYF
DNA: TGTGCCAGCAGCTTTACAGGGGGGCTCCTCAGGGGGACCCAGTACTTC

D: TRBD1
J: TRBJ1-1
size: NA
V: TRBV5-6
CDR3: CATQGGWDTEAFF
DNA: TGTGCCACCCAGGGGGGTTGGGACACTGAAGCTTTCTTT

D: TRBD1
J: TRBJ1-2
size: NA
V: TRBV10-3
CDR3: CAIQGDGNYGYTF
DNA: TGTGCCATCCAGGGGGACGGGAACTATGGCTACACCTTC

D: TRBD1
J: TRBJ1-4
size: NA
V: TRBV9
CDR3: CASSLHDRGREKLFF
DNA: TGTGCCAGCAGCCTTCACGACAGGGGGCGGGAAAAACTGTTTTTT

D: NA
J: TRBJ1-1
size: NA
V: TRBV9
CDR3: CASSGGTSEVNTEAFF
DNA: TGTGCCAGCAGCGGCGGGACTTCAGAGGTGAACACTGAAGCTTTCTTT

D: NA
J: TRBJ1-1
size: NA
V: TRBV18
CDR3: CASSPEEINTEAFF
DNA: TGTGCCAGCTCACCCGAGGAGATAAACACTGAAGCTTTCTTT

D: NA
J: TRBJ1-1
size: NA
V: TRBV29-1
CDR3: CSVFRLTGNTEAFF
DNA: TGCAGCGTTTTTCGTCTGACAGGGAACACTGAAGCTTTCTTT

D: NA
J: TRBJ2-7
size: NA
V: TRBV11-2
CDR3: CASSLEGGGVFEEQYF
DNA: TGTGCCAGCAGCTTAGAAGGGGGGGGCGTTTTCGAGGAGCAGTACTTC

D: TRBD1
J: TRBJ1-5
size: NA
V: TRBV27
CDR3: CASRAGTVNQPQHF
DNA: TGTGCCAGCAGGGCTGGGACAGTTAATCAGCCCCAGCATTTT

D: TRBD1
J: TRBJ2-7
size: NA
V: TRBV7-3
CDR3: CASSLGTAPYEQYF
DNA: TGTGCCAGCAGCTTAGGGACAGCCCCCTACGAGCAGTACTTC

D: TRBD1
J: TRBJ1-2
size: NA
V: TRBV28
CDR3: CASSFSDLYRGRFF
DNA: TGTGCCAGCAGTTTTTCGGACCTCTACAGGGGGCGCTTCTTC

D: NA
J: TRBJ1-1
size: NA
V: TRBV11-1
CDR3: CASSRRRAGTEAFF
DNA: TGTGCCAGCAGCCGAAGGCGGGCCGGCACTGAAGCTTTCTTT